Shown below are 25 T cell receptor beta chains from a single sample sequenced in a study of long-term antiretroviral therapy in people with HIV. The assay, immunoSEQ v3.0, was run at survey level. Here immunoSEQ multiplex PCR was the method, and the copy in TCRdb shows in-frame clones only, minus some. This sample carries 33,000 or so clones, 97% of them seen once, and the ten largest clones take around 1.8%. The sequencing here drew on unsorted PBMCs, taken 7.6 years after starting antiretroviral therapy. The receptors shown here come from a man aged 25 to 40 with HIV.

V and J are TRBV4-2 and TRBJ1-2, with 7 nucleotides matching TRBD1. The CDR3 contains 14 residues. Germline V gene lookup returns CDR1 LGHNA and CDR2 YNFKEQ. Trimming took 4 bases from V and 13 from J; bases not matched to a gene: 15. CDR3 region: CASSLRDRADSSTF. The CDR3 DNA sequence: TGTGCCAGCAGCCTCCGCGACAGGGCGGATTCTAGCACCTTC.

V and J are TRBV4-1 and TRBJ1-1; the match to TRBD1 covers 8 bases. The CDR3 consists of 14 residues. The J segment lost 0 bases and the V segment lost 6 bases, leaving 3 bases of the junction unmatched. CDR1 MGHRA and CDR2 YSYEKL come from the germline V gene. CDR3 sequence: CASSPQGVNTEAFF. The CDR3 bases are TGCGCCAGCAGTCCACAGGGGGTGAACACTGAAGCTTTCTTT.

In nucleotides, the CDR3 is TGTGCCAGCAGCTCCGCAGGGTCCCACGAGCAGTACTTC. Its translation: CASSSAGSHEQYF. The chain is built from TRBV7-9 and TRBJ2-7; possible D gene TRBD1, 5 bases. The CDR3 runs 13 residues. V lost 4 bases and J lost 5, with 12 bases in between. Germline V gene lookup returns CDR1 SEHNR and CDR2 FQNEAQ (reference sequence).

This chain links TRBV7-2 with TRBJ2-7; D remains unclear. The CDR3 runs to 15 residues. Germline CDR1 is SGHTA and CDR2 is FQGNSA. Trimming shortened V by 2 bases and J by 1 base, and 12 bases separated the two germline ends. The CDR3 region has the DNA TGTGCCAGCAGCTTACACTCCCACCCGTCCTACGAGCAGTACTTC. Protein product: CASSLHSHPSYEQYF.

This clone occurred once. The V gene is TRBV11-3, the J gene TRBJ2-1; 10 bases are a match to TRBD2. V lost 4 bases, J lost 8 bases, and 11 bases stayed unmatched. The CDR3 has 16 residues. Per germline, CDR1 SGHNT and CDR2 YENEEA. CDR3 in amino acids: CASSSEAGGLGDEQFF. The CDR3 DNA is TGTGCCAGCAGCTCCGAAGCGGGAGGGCTTGGGGATGAGCAGTTCTTC.

The rearrangement links TRBV25-1 to TRBJ2-7, with TRBD1 identical over 9 bases. This CDR3 is 13 amino acids long. Losses at the gene ends were 6 bases for V and 6 bases for J; bases not matched to a gene: 6. Germline CDR1 MGHDK, CDR2 SYGVNS. The CDR3 spells CASRGQGKGEQYF. Written as DNA, the CDR3 is TGTGCCAGCAGAGGACAGGGGAAAGGCGAGCAGTACTTC.

This chain connects TRBV7-2 to TRBJ1-1, with a tentative D call TRBD1 (5 bases). Per the germline V gene, CDR1 is SGHTA and CDR2 is FQGNSA. The germline V and J ends were trimmed by 5 bases and 4 bases, with 11 bases remaining between them. The CDR3 has 13 amino acids. CDR3 residues: CASSRRDGTEAFF. DNA of the CDR3: TGTGCCAGCAGCCGCCGGGACGGCACTGAAGCTTTCTTT. Supplemented by reference TRBV7-2 and TRBJ1-1, the full variable domain reads GAGVSQSPSNKVTEKGKDVELRCDPISGHTALYWYRQSLGQGLEFLIYFQGNSAPDKSGLPSDRFSAERTGGSVSTLTIQRTQQEDSAVYLCASSRRDGTEAFFGQGTRLTVV.

The rearrangement joins TRBV18 to TRBJ2-7; D remains ambiguous. The CDR3 covers 14 residues. The V gene's germline CDR1 is KGHSH and CDR2 LQKENI. V lost 4 bases, J lost 3 bases, and 13 bases lay in between. The CDR3 protein is CASSRGRIHYEQYF. The CDR3 DNA reads as TGTGCCAGCTCACGAGGACGGATCCACTACGAGCAGTACTTC.

V usage is TRBV18 and J usage is TRBJ2-7; tentative D call: TRBD1 (6 bases). The V gene lost 6 bases and the J gene lost 6 bases, with 18 bases spanning the gap. CDR3 length: 14 residues. Germline CDR1 reads KGHSH; CDR2 reads LQKENI. CDR3 region: CASSPLDRSGEQYF. The CDR3 nucleotides are TGTGCCAGCTCCCCCCTCGACAGGTCTGGCGAGCAGTACTTC.

The genes are TRBV11-3 and TRBJ1-1; D is unclear. CDR1 and CDR2 from the germline V gene are SGHNT and YENEEA. The CDR3 covers 13 residues. V was pared by 2 bases and J by 5 bases, with 9 bases between. The CDR3 DNA reads as TGTGCCAGCAGCTTAAAGGGTGGGACTGAAGCTTTCTTT. This gives the protein CASSLKGGTEAFF.

The J gene is TRBJ1-3, the V gene TRBV6-5; no reliable D call. V shed 5 bases and J shed 8 bases, with 10 bases lying between them. CDR1 MNHEY and CDR2 SVGAGI come from the germline V gene. The CDR3 runs to 12 residues. The CDR3 loop reads CASSRARYTIYF. In nucleotides, the CDR3 is TGTGCCAGCAGTCGGGCGAGATACACCATATATTTT.

The rearrangement links TRBV2 to TRBJ2-2; D might be TRBD1 (5 bases). The V and J ends lost 5 bases and 5 bases respectively, with 15 bases between them. The CDR3 sequence is 15 residues long. CDR1 and CDR2 from the germline V gene are SNHLY and FYNNEI. CDR3 DNA sequence: TGTGCCAGCAGTTTTAGACAGCCCAATACCGGGGAGCTGTTTTTT. It codes for CASSFRQPNTGELFF.

CDR3 region: CAIGRTSGGAHTGELFF. The CDR3, as DNA: TGTGCCATCGGGAGGACTAGCGGGGGGGCGCACACCGGGGAGCTGTTTTTT. The chain carries TRBV10-3 and TRBJ2-2, with 15 bases aligning to TRBD2. Germline loops: CDR1 ENHRY, CDR2 SYGVKD. This CDR3 is 17 amino acids long. Trimming cost V 8 bases and J 3 bases; bases outside gene matches: 7.

The chain uses TRBV7-2 and TRBJ2-2; D not certain. This CDR3 spans 14 amino acids. Per germline, CDR1 SGHTA and CDR2 FQGNSA. V lost 2 bases and J lost 2, with 6 bases in between. The CDR3 loop reads CASSLFGNTGELFF. CDR3 DNA: TGTGCCAGCAGCTTATTTGGTAACACCGGGGAGCTGTTTTTT.

J is TRBJ2-6 and V is TRBV19, with 9 bases fitting TRBD2. Germline V gives CDR1 LNHDA, CDR2 SQIVND (reference sequence). V dropped 8 bases and J dropped 2; count of bases not matched to a gene: 4. The CDR3 runs to 15 residues. Here the CDR3 reads CASGTSLTGANVLTF. CDR3 sequence (DNA): TGTGCCAGTGGGACTAGCTTGACTGGGGCCAACGTCCTGACTTTC.

The chain is built from TRBV9 and TRBJ2-1, with 9 bases aligning to TRBD2. V lost 5 bases to trimming and J lost 10 bases; unmatched junction nucleotides: 10. Germline-derived CDR1 and CDR2 are SGDLS and YYNGEE. The CDR3 extends over 14 amino acids. CDR3 in DNA: TGTGCCAGCAGTCTAGGACTAGCGTTCAAAGAGCAGTTCTTC. Translated: CASSLGLAFKEQFF.

This chain joins TRBV7-2 and TRBJ1-2; no definite D call. The CDR3 is 13 amino acids. Germline V CDR1 and CDR2: SGHTA, FQGNSA. V shed 5 bases and J shed 3 bases, with 10 bases lying between them. The CDR3: CASSPSRDYGYTF. The CDR3 bases are TGTGCCAGCAGCCCATCTCGAGACTATGGCTACACCTTC.

The CDR3 sequence is CASSLLGQSNSPLHF. The CDR3 DNA reads as TGTGCCAGCAGTTTATTAGGACAGTCTAATTCACCCCTCCACTTT. The chain links TRBV27 to TRBJ1-6; maybe TRBD1 (6 bases). The CDR3 is 15 amino acids. Germline CDR1 MNHEY, CDR2 SMNVEV (reference sequence). The V and J ends lost 1 base and 6 bases respectively, with 10 bases between them.

The CDR3 spells CASAPPGLAGYNEQFF. CDR3 coding DNA: TGTGCTAGTGCCCCCCCGGGACTAGCGGGATACAATGAGCAGTTCTTC. The chain has TRBV12-5 and TRBJ2-1; 13 bases match TRBD2. CDR1 LGHNT and CDR2 FRNRAP come from the germline V gene. V was clipped by 7 bases and J by 4 bases; unmatched bases: 7. The CDR3 is 16 residues long.

V is TRBV7-9 and J is TRBJ1-1; D is ambiguous. The CDR3 runs 15 residues. V gave up 5 bases and J gave up 0 bases, with 13 bases separating them. Germline V CDR1 and CDR2: SEHNR, FQNEAQ (reference sequence). CDR3 in amino acids: CASSPLDGLNTEAFF. Written as DNA, the CDR3 is TGTGCCAGCAGCCCTTTGGACGGATTGAACACTGAAGCTTTCTTT. Full variable domain (rest looked up from reference TRBV7-9 and TRBJ1-1): DTGVSQNPRHKITKRGQNVTFRCDPISEHNRLYWYRQTLGQGPEFLTYFQNEAQLEKSRLLSDRFSAERPKGSFSTLEIQRTEQGDSAMYLCASSPLDGLNTEAFFGQGTRLTVV.

V usage is TRBV19 and J usage is TRBJ1-2, with 8 bases lining up with TRBD1. The CDR3 totals 14 residues. Germline trimming cut 5 bases from V and 4 bases from J; bases unmatched to any gene: 6. CDR1 is LNHDA and CDR2 is SQIVND in the germline V gene (reference sequence). The CDR3 nucleotides read TGTGCCAGTAGTGCCGGGACAGGACCCTATGGCTACACCTTC. It translates to CASSAGTGPYGYTF.

The gene calls are TRBV7-8 and TRBJ2-7, with D possibly being TRBD2 (6 bases). This CDR3 contains 15 residues. The V gene lost 6 bases and the J gene lost 4 bases, with 19 bases spanning the gap. Germline assignment: CDR1 SGHVS and CDR2 FQNEAQ. Here the CDR3 DNA reads TGTGCCAGCAGGCGCCTGCTTGGACTACAGTACGAGCAGTACTTC. Protein sequence: CASRRLLGLQYEQYF.

V is TRBV27 and J is TRBJ2-1; unclear D gene. The germline V gene has CDR1 MNHEY and CDR2 SMNVEV (reference sequence). The length of the CDR3 is 16 residues. The V end lost 1 base, the J end lost 0 bases, and 10 bases lay between the germline ends. The CDR3 protein is CASSLYTGSSYNEQFF. The CDR3 DNA is TGTGCCAGCAGTTTATACACGGGTAGCTCCTACAATGAGCAGTTCTTC.

V is TRBV9 and J is TRBJ2-7, with D perhaps TRBD2 (6 bases). There are 15 residues in the CDR3. V was clipped by 2 bases and J by 2 bases, with 14 bases between them. Germline loops: CDR1 SGDLS, CDR2 YYNGEE. The chain's CDR3 is CASSVSPRDPYEQYF. The DNA for the CDR3 is TGTGCCAGCAGCGTTTCCCCGCGGGACCCCTACGAGCAGTACTTC.

The chain recombines TRBV18 with TRBJ2-7, with 9 bases lining up with TRBD1. CDR1 and CDR2 (germline): KGHSH, LQKENI. This CDR3 comprises 15 residues. J gave up 5 bases and V 4 bases, and 9 bases lay outside the gene matches. The DNA of the CDR3 is TGTGCCAGCTCACTGGACAGGGGACTTCTCAACGAGCAGTACTTC. This translates into CASSLDRGLLNEQYF.